Sequencing of this T cell receptor beta chain was carried out in a study of metastatic and nonmetastatic thyroid tumors. No patient received treatment before thyroid surgery. A note on this clone: The antigen remains undetermined.

Trimming pared 4 bases from V and 2 bases from J, leaving 15 bases between. The CDR3 runs 15 residues. Germline loops: CDR1 MNHEY, CDR2 SVGAGI. Study-wide points: Benign nodules reportedly had significantly lower TCR beta diversity than malignant thyroid tumors in blood and tumor.

Authors' methods: CDR3 differences across clinicopathological groups were used to build a distant-metastasis classifier for papillary thyroid cancer. TCRdb reprocessed the PCR reads via MiXCR. TCRdb's processing, not the authors' own work, is the source of the V and J calls. The sample lists around 5,000 clones, 25% to 35% occurring once. This chain uses TRBV6-5 with TRBJ2-7, with D possibly TRBD1 on 6 matching bases. The sequence was collected from a female donor with papillary thyroid cancer or a benign thyroid nodule (not recorded which). Some clones in this sample may be carry-over from other donors' samples. Sequencing was done on a sample of adjacent normal tissue. CDR3: CASSSEFRTAYEQYF. CDR3 DNA: TGTGCCAGCAGTTCCGAATTTAGGACAGCCTACGAGCAGTACTTC.